A selection of T cell receptor beta chains follows, all from one sample in a study of T cell responses to AZD1222 COVID-19 vaccine. Assay: immunoSEQ multiplex PCR; the TCRdb copy retains only in-frame clones and omits some. The sample lists around 4,400 clones, 89% occurring once. The sequencing used peripheral blood, collected 28 days after the second AZD1222 dose. These receptors originate from an adult who received the AZD1222 COVID-19 vaccine. Each CDR3 is given with its conserved first and last residue. A D gene is named only where the DNA matches it firmly. A clone size is listed for some rows: how often the clone was seen (once, few, many), or a class if it is expanded.

D	size	V	J	CDR3	DNA
TRBD2	.	TRBV7-2	TRBJ2-1	CASSLVLAGGSTSNEQFF	TGTGCCAGCAGCTTAGTACTAGCGGGAGGAAGTACGTCGAATGAGCAGTTCTTC
.	.	TRBV20-1	TRBJ1-2	CSASGGTDWTF	TGCAGTGCTAGTGGCGGGACCGATTGGACCTTC
.	few	TRBV19	TRBJ1-2	CASSILHREGYGYTF	TGTGCCAGTAGTATTCTACACAGGGAGGGCTATGGCTACACCTTC
.	.	TRBV9	TRBJ2-5	CASSDRDYQETQYF	TGTGCCAGCAGCGACCGGGACTACCAAGAGACCCAGTACTTC
TRBD1	.	TRBV7-9	TRBJ1-2	CASSLSGQGSYTF	TGTGCCAGCAGCTTATCGGGACAGGGGAGCTACACCTTC
TRBD1	.	TRBV27	TRBJ1-4	CASSLAGTGTNEKLFF	TGTGCCAGCAGTCTCGCCGGGACAGGAACTAATGAAAAACTGTTTTTT
TRBD1	.	TRBV7-2	TRBJ1-2	CASRPSAAVGGQGLYSYTF	TGTGCCAGCAGGCCCTCTGCCGCGGTGGGAGGACAGGGGTTGTATAGCTACACCTTC
.	.	TRBV27	TRBJ2-3	CASSLRTVADTQYF	TGTGCCAGCAGTCTACGGACAGTAGCAGATACGCAGTATTTT
.	.	TRBV7-2	TRBJ2-5	CASSSSVRAGQETQYF	TGTGCCAGCAGCTCCTCAGTCAGGGCCGGCCAAGAGACCCAGTACTTC
.	.	TRBV7-9	TRBJ1-1	CASSSREGVGEAFF	TGTGCCAGCAGCTCCAGGGAGGGTGTGGGTGAAGCTTTCTTT
.	.	TRBV24-1	TRBJ2-3	CATSGSSTDTQYF	TGTGCCACCAGTGGGTCAAGCACAGATACGCAGTATTTT
.	.	TRBV3-1/TRBV3-2	TRBJ1-4	CASSRNSDRNEKLFF	TGTGCCAGCAGCCGCAACTCGGATAGGAATGAAAAACTGTTTTTT
TRBD1	.	TRBV4-1	TRBJ2-5	CASSQAAGTGGRETQYF	TGCGCCAGCAGCCAAGCAGCCGGGACAGGGGGTCGAGAGACCCAGTACTTC
TRBD2	.	TRBV27	TRBJ2-7	CASSRSGGTNEQYF	TGTGCCAGCAGCCGGAGCGGGGGCACCAACGAGCAGTACTTC
.	.	TRBV30	TRBJ1-1	CAWSVRGGTGTEAFF	TGTGCCTGGAGTGTCCGGGGGGGGACGGGCACTGAAGCTTTCTTT
TRBD2	.	TRBV5-5	TRBJ2-7	CASSLAPTSPAYEQYF	TGTGCCAGCAGCTTGGCTCCGACTAGCCCTGCCTACGAGCAGTACTTC
TRBD1	once	TRBV6-5	TRBJ1-2	CASSPGQERGYTF	TGTGCCAGCAGTCCTGGACAGGAGAGAGGCTACACCTTC
TRBD1	.	TRBV28	TRBJ1-6	CASSSTDRGGNSPLHF	TGTGCCAGCAGTTCAACGGACAGGGGAGGGAATTCACCCCTCCACTTT
.	.	TRBV18	TRBJ1-4	CASSPLGDEKLFF	TGTGCCAGCTCACCACTGGGAGATGAAAAACTGTTTTTT
TRBD2	.	TRBV7-2	TRBJ2-7	CASSSFGGLAYEQYF	TGTGCCAGCAGCTCCTTTGGGGGACTAGCCTACGAGCAGTACTTC
TRBD1	few	TRBV5-4	TRBJ2-2	CASSLPGGTGELFF	TGTGCCAGCAGCTTGCCAGGGGGCACCGGGGAGCTGTTTTTT
.	.	TRBV7-2	TRBJ1-3	CASSYRAGNTIYF	TGTGCCAGCAGCTACAGGGCTGGAAACACCATATATTTT
TRBD1	.	TRBV6-5	TRBJ2-5	CASSFSGTGVETQYF	TGTGCCAGCAGTTTCTCCGGGACAGGGGTTGAGACCCAGTACTTC
.	.	TRBV28	TRBJ2-5	CASSRLTSSGQETQYF	TGTGCCAGCAGTCGACTGACCTCGTCAGGGCAAGAGACCCAGTACTTC
.	.	TRBV28	TRBJ1-1	CASSLRGLEAFF	TGTGCCAGCAGTCTCCGTGGGCTCGAAGCTTTCTTT
.	once	TRBV11-2	TRBJ1-4	CASSLGQGVKEKLFF	TGTGCCAGCAGCTTAGGGCAGGGAGTAAAGGAAAAACTGTTTTTT
.	.	TRBV5-1	TRBJ1-4	CASSLDQSNEKLFF	TGCGCCAGCAGCTTGGATCAATCTAATGAAAAACTGTTTTTT
.	.	TRBV18	TRBJ1-2	CASSPGLNYGYTF	TGTGCCAGCTCTCCAGGGTTGAACTATGGCTACACCTTC
.	.	TRBV5-6	TRBJ2-3	CASSLALRDQDTQYF	TGTGCCAGCAGCTTGGCCTTGAGGGATCAAGATACGCAGTATTTT
.	.	TRBV6-2/TRBV6-3	TRBJ2-2	CASSFSNLPGELFF	TGTGCCAGCAGTTTTTCGAACCTTCCCGGGGAGCTGTTTTTT
TRBD1	.	TRBV24-1	TRBJ2-2	CATSALTGGFNTGELFF	TGTGCCACCAGTGCCCTAACAGGGGGCTTTAACACCGGGGAGCTGTTTTTT
TRBD2	.	TRBV5-1	TRBJ2-7	CASGGGGLPEQYF	TGCGCCAGCGGAGGCGGGGGGCTCCCTGAGCAGTACTTC
.	.	TRBV27	TRBJ2-2	CASSSDLTGNTGELFF	TGTGCCAGCAGTTCCGACCTGACAGGGAACACCGGGGAGCTGTTTTTT
TRBD2	.	TRBV7-2	TRBJ2-3	CASSPRSGGSTDTQYF	TGTGCCAGCAGCCCCAGGAGCGGGGGCAGCACAGATACGCAGTATTTT
TRBD2	.	TRBV7-9	TRBJ2-2	CASSPGLAGGVAGELFF	TGTGCCAGCAGCCCCGGACTAGCGGGAGGTGTGGCCGGGGAGCTGTTTTTT
.	.	TRBV19	TRBJ1-1	CASSIVTAAEAFF	TGTGCCAGTAGTATAGTCACGGCAGCTGAAGCTTTCTTT
.	.	TRBV2	TRBJ2-2	CASRLQENTGELFF	TGTGCCAGCCGGTTGCAGGAAAACACCGGGGAGCTGTTTTTT
TRBD2	.	TRBV7-2	TRBJ2-4	CASSLRLAGGVAKNIQYF	TGTGCCAGCAGCTTGAGGCTAGCGGGGGGGGTAGCCAAAAACATTCAGTACTTC
.	.	TRBV19	TRBJ1-3	CASRRTVGDTIYF	TGTGCCAGTAGAAGGACAGTTGGGGACACCATATATTTT
.	.	TRBV15	TRBJ1-2	CATSRDRRGDHGYTF	TGTGCCACCAGCAGAGATCGGAGGGGAGATCATGGCTACACCTTC
.	.	TRBV4-1	TRBJ2-1	CASSQDSGTYNEQFF	TGCGCCAGCAGCCAAGATAGCGGAACTTACAATGAGCAGTTCTTC
.	.	TRBV7-2	TRBJ2-2	CASSLQSMAGELFF	TGTGCCAGCAGCTTACAAAGCATGGCCGGGGAGCTGTTTTTT
.	.	TRBV28	TRBJ2-7	CASRGRYEQYF	TGTGCCAGCAGGGGGAGGTACGAGCAGTACTTC
.	.	TRBV7-2	TRBJ2-5	CASSLPGSGETQYF	TGTGCCAGCAGCTTACCCGGGAGTGGAGAGACCCAGTACTTC
TRBD1	.	TRBV16	TRBJ1-2	CASSPRDRANYGYTF	TGTGCCAGCAGCCCCCGGGACAGAGCTAACTATGGCTACACCTTC
.	.	TRBV2	TRBJ2-1	CASSIQPSSYNEQFF	TGTGCCAGCAGTATACAACCGAGCTCCTACAATGAGCAGTTCTTC
.	.	TRBV28	TRBJ1-1	CASSLSRAAEAFF	TGTGCCAGCAGTTTATCGAGGGCCGCTGAAGCTTTCTTT
.	.	TRBV2	TRBJ2-5	CASDKVGGAQETQYF	TGTGCCAGCGACAAGGTTGGCGGGGCGCAAGAGACCCAGTACTTC
TRBD2	.	TRBV18	TRBJ2-1	CASSPAIAGVGYNEQFF	TGTGCCAGCTCACCTGCGATAGCGGGGGTAGGATACAATGAGCAGTTCTTC
.	.	TRBV28	TRBJ2-7	CASSQLSGQGPYEQYF	TGTGCCAGCAGCCAATTATCCGGTCAGGGTCCCTACGAGCAGTACTTC
TRBD1	.	TRBV6-1	TRBJ2-7	CASSEEDRYEQYF	TGTGCCAGCAGTGAAGAGGACAGGTACGAGCAGTACTTC
TRBD1	.	TRBV7-9	TRBJ2-7	CASSRQGTSEQYF	TGTGCCAGCAGCCGACAGGGGACCTCCGAGCAGTACTTC
.	.	TRBV24-1	TRBJ2-3	CATSGVGDSTDTQYF	TGTGCCACCAGTGGGGTAGGGGATAGCACAGATACGCAGTATTTT
.	.	TRBV6-4	TRBJ1-6	CASGDKRNSPLHF	TGTGCCAGCGGCGACAAGAGAAATTCACCCCTCCACTTT
.	.	TRBV28	TRBJ2-7	CASSFSKYEQYF	TGTGCCAGCAGTTTTAGCAAGTACGAGCAGTACTTC
.	.	TRBV6-5	TRBJ1-3	CASSYSGNSGNTIYF	TGTGCCAGCAGTTACTCAGGGAACTCTGGAAACACCATATATTTT